The clone carrying this T cell receptor (beta chain) was picked up one time. Antigen unknown. The data derive from a study of cytomegalovirus exposure and HLA in healthy donors. Study-wide findings and caveats: Presence/absence results assume similar sequencing depth per donor, which may not hold. There were some V segments, including TRBV6-2 and TRBV6-3, excluded as indistinguishable. In vitro work confirmed that a few CMV-associated chains recognize CMV antigens.

Trimming left V 3 bases short and J 4 bases short, with 19 bases between. The CDR3 is made up of 16 amino acids. The V gene's germline CDR1 is SQVTM and CDR2 ANQGSEA. In the PCR, 60 Vbeta and 13 Jbeta primers were used. The repertoire was sequenced with immunoSEQ multiplex PCR; TCRdb's copy has only in-frame clones and lacks some. The sample consists of 100,000 to 150,000 clones, roughly 78% of them appearing once. The clonotype comes from a young man in good health and CMV-seronegative. Specimen: PBMCs. The gene calls are TRBV29-1 and TRBJ2-1; D gene unclear. In DNA, the CDR3 is TGCAGCGTTGATTCTCGTAGAGCGTTCCTTTACAATGAGCAGTTCTTC. It is translated as CSVDSRRAFLYNEQFF.